This entry lists 28 T cell receptor beta chains sequenced from one sample in a study of OX40 agonist ivuxolimab in advanced cancers. Assay: immunoSEQ multiplex PCR; the TCRdb copy retains only in-frame clones and omits some. Here the sample spans some 70,000 clones, around four fifths being singletons. Sequenced here: CD4+ or CD8+ T cells sorted from blood, sampled in a trial of the OX40 agonist ivuxolimab. Receptors originate from an adult with an advanced solid tumor such as melanoma, head and neck, liver or kidney cancer.

The gene calls are TRBV19 and TRBJ2-3, with 11 bases lining up with TRBD2. The V gene end was trimmed by 3 bases and the J gene end by 4 bases; junction bases not matched to a gene: 6. This CDR3 spans 16 amino acids. Germline assignment: CDR1 LNHDA and CDR2 SQIVND (reference sequence). The CDR3 loop is CASSMPIAGGADTQYF. The CDR3 DNA is TGTGCCAGTAGTATGCCCATAGCGGGAGGGGCAGATACGCAGTATTTT.

The rearrangement joins TRBV25-1 to TRBJ2-2, with 7 bases lining up with TRBD2. CDR1 and CDR2 (germline): MGHDK, SYGVNS. The V gene end was trimmed by 8 bases and the J gene end by 0 bases; junction bases not matched to a gene: 6. The CDR3 runs to 15 residues. The CDR3 here is CASGDAGANTGELFF. The DNA of the CDR3 is TGTGCCAGCGGGGACGCGGGAGCGAACACCGGGGAGCTGTTTTTT.

This clone was recorded once. The chain carries TRBV7-9 and TRBJ2-7; 9 bases align to TRBD1. Germline assignment: CDR1 SEHNR and CDR2 FQNEAQ (reference sequence). The CDR3 has 17 amino acids. V shed 3 bases, J shed 1 base, and the junction held 10 bases outside the gene matches. The CDR3 bases are TGTGCCAGCAGCTTCCCGGGACAGGGCTCTTTTTCCTACGAGCAGTACTTC. As protein: CASSFPGQGSFSYEQYF.

The gene calls are TRBV7-2 and TRBJ1-5, with unresolved D. The CDR3 is made up of 16 amino acids. Germline V gene lookup returns CDR1 SGHTA and CDR2 FQGNSA. V gave up 1 base and J gave up 3 bases, with 13 bases separating them. CDR3 in DNA: TGTGCCAGCAGCTTAGAAGGTGGCAGAGTCAATCAGCCCCAGCATTTT. This encodes CASSLEGGRVNQPQHF.

The chain uses TRBV19 and TRBJ2-7, with 13 nucleotides matching TRBD2. Germline V gene data show CDR1 as LNHDA and CDR2 as SQIVND (reference sequence). The CDR3 length is 15 residues. With V trimmed by 3 bases and J by 4 bases, 3 bases remained unmatched. In DNA form, the CDR3 reads TGTGCCAGTAGTATTCAACTAGCGGGAGGGTACGAGCAGTACTTC. Its translation: CASSIQLAGGYEQYF.

V and J are TRBV10-2 and TRBJ2-5, with 9 bases lining up with TRBD2. This CDR3 contains 16 residues. Per germline, CDR1 WSHSY and CDR2 SAAADI. Germline trimming cut 4 bases from V and 5 bases from J; bases unmatched to any gene: 11. The CDR3: CASSAPMAGGDETQYF. In DNA form, the CDR3 reads TGCGCCAGCAGTGCCCCCATGGCGGGAGGGGACGAGACCCAGTACTTC.

The gene calls are TRBV11-2 and TRBJ2-7, with a possible D match to TRBD1 (6 bases). Per germline, CDR1 SGHAT and CDR2 FQNNGV. The CDR3 is 14 amino acids. Deletions cut 2 bases from V and 3 bases from J, with 11 bases between. The CDR3 loop is CASSLQGYGYEQYF. CDR3 DNA: TGTGCCAGCAGCTTACAGGGGTATGGCTACGAGCAGTACTTC.

The chain joins TRBV27 to TRBJ2-7; TRBD2 matches 12 bases. The CDR3 runs to 14 residues. Germline trimming cut 7 bases from V and 5 bases from J; bases unmatched to any gene: 6. CDR1 MNHEY and CDR2 SMNVEV come from the germline V gene (reference sequence). Here the CDR3 DNA reads TGTGCCAGCAATCCTAGCGGGAGGGAAGACGAGCAGTACTTC. Its translation is CASNPSGREDEQYF.

The chain recombines TRBV7-6 with TRBJ2-1; 11 bases map to TRBD2. Germline values: CDR1 SGHVS, CDR2 FNYEAQ. This CDR3 is built from 17 residues. V trimming: 5 bases; J trimming: 4 bases; junction bases outside the gene matches: 10. CDR3 amino acids: CASSLLFTSGGYNEQFF. The CDR3 DNA reads TGTGCCAGCAGCCTGCTCTTTACTAGCGGGGGTTACAATGAGCAGTTCTTC.

The CDR3 DNA is TGCGCCAGCAGCCCCCAGGGACAGGGGATCGACGAGCAGTACTTC. This encodes CASSPQGQGIDEQYF. The chain uses TRBV5-1 and TRBJ2-7, with 10 nucleotides matching TRBD1. V shed 4 bases, J shed 5 bases, and the junction held 9 bases outside the gene matches. The CDR3 is 15 residues long. Germline V gives CDR1 SGHRS, CDR2 YFSETQ.

The chain has TRBV11-3 and TRBJ2-3, with D possibly TRBD1 on 6 matching bases. The V gene's germline CDR1 is SGHNT and CDR2 YENEEA. Deletions cut 1 base from V and 5 bases from J, with 10 bases between. The CDR3 extends over 14 amino acids. Here the CDR3 DNA reads TGTGCCAGCAGCTTAGTAGAGGGGGTAGATACGCAGTATTTT. Its protein product is CASSLVEGVDTQYF.

This chain links TRBV5-4 with TRBJ2-1; the D is unclear. Trimming pared 6 bases from V and 0 bases from J, leaving 19 bases between. Germline V gene data show CDR1 as SGHNT and CDR2 as YYREEE (reference sequence). The CDR3 is made up of 17 amino acids. The CDR3 DNA sequence: TGTGCCAGCACGCACTATTGGGGTGGAGTCTCCTACAATGAGCAGTTCTTC. Protein sequence: CASTHYWGGVSYNEQFF. Full variable domain (outside the CDR3, taken from reference TRBV5-4 and TRBJ2-1): ETGVTQSPTHLIKTRGQQVTLRCSSQSGHNTVSWYQQALGQGPQFIFQYYREEENGRGNFPPRFSGLQFPNYSSELNVNALELDDSALYLCASTHYWGGVSYNEQFFGPGTRLTVL.

This clone is a singleton in its sample. The chain recombines TRBV2 with TRBJ2-3; either TRBD1 or TRBD2 may fit D (6 bases each). Germline CDR1 is SNHLY and CDR2 is FYNNEI. The CDR3 is made up of 15 amino acids. The V end was cut by 8 bases, the J end by 1 base, with 16 bases between. Here the CDR3 DNA reads TGTGCCAGCCGCCTCGGGGGCGGCGGCACAGATACGCAGTATTTT. It codes for CASRLGGGGTDTQYF.

This clone has more than one count but fewer than ten. V gene TRBV19 combines with J gene TRBJ1-2; possible D gene TRBD1, 6 bases. The germline CDR1 and CDR2 sequences are LNHDA and SQIVND (reference sequence). The CDR3 is 17 amino acids. The ends were cut back, 3 bases at V and 0 bases at J, with 17 bases in the middle. The CDR3 spells CASSMGTGRLSNYGYTF. As DNA, the CDR3 is TGTGCCAGTAGTATGGGTACAGGGAGGCTGTCTAACTATGGCTACACCTTC.

The rearrangement uses TRBV19 and TRBJ2-3, with D possibly matching TRBD2 (5 bases). V was clipped by 1 base and J by 4 bases, with 9 bases between them. The CDR3 runs to 14 residues. Germline CDR1 LNHDA, CDR2 SQIVND (reference sequence). CDR3 nucleotides: TGTGCCAGTAGTATAGGGGAGATCTCAGATACGCAGTATTTT. Protein product: CASSIGEISDTQYF.

The V call is TRBV4-2, the J call TRBJ2-7; the match to TRBD2 covers 8 bases. This CDR3 has 16 amino acids. Germline CDR1 reads LGHNA; CDR2 reads YNFKEQ. J lost 3 bases, V lost 3 bases, and 10 bases had no gene match. This CDR3 is CASSQTAGGTVYEQYF. DNA of the CDR3: TGTGCCAGCAGCCAGACGGCGGGAGGAACGGTCTACGAGCAGTACTTC.

The chain is built from TRBV9 and TRBJ2-1; D is possibly TRBD1 or TRBD2 (5 bases each). In germline, CDR1 is SGDLS, CDR2 YYNGEE. The CDR3 is 15 amino acids. V was cut by 0 bases and J by 8 bases, with 15 bases left in between. This CDR3 reads CASSVEAGAGYEQFF. CDR3 coding DNA: TGTGCCAGCAGCGTAGAAGCCGGGGCGGGCTATGAGCAGTTCTTC.

This chain connects TRBV2 to TRBJ1-2; tentatively, D is TRBD1 (5 bases). CDR1 is SNHLY and CDR2 is FYNNEI in the germline V gene. The CDR3 contains 14 residues. Trimming pared 7 bases from V and 0 bases from J, leaving 12 bases between. In DNA, the CDR3 is TGTGCCAGCACCGTGGGGCTAGCTAACTATGGCTACACCTTC. Translating gives CASTVGLANYGYTF.

This chain joins TRBV5-4 and TRBJ1-5; 7 bases agree with TRBD1. CDR3 length: 14 amino acids. Germline CDR1 SGHNT, CDR2 YYREEE (reference sequence). V dropped 4 bases and J dropped 7; count of bases not matched to a gene: 8. CDR3 sequence (DNA): TGTGCCAGCAGCCATGAGGGGGACAGCCAGCCCCAGCATTTT. This translates into CASSHEGDSQPQHF.

This chain uses TRBV28 with TRBJ1-1; 7 positions agree with TRBD1. This CDR3 has 15 residues. After removal of 3 bases from V and 1 base from J, the junction contained 5 bases not matched to a gene. Germline V gene lookup returns CDR1 MDHEN and CDR2 SYDVKM. CDR3 sequence (DNA): TGTGCCAGCAGTTTGACCGGGACAGCGAACACTGAAGCTTTCTTT. Translation: CASSLTGTANTEAFF.

The chain has TRBV27 and TRBJ2-3; a possible D gene is TRBD1 (5 bases). Germline V CDR1 and CDR2: MNHEY, SMNVEV (reference sequence). The V gene lost 2 bases and the J gene lost 5 bases, with 14 bases spanning the gap. The CDR3 is 15 amino acids. CDR3 loop: CASSLQGARGDTQYF. The CDR3 region has the DNA TGTGCCAGCAGTTTACAGGGCGCCAGAGGAGATACGCAGTATTTT.

The chain employs TRBV6-6 and TRBJ1-1; D ambiguous. Germline V gene data show CDR1 as MNHNY and CDR2 as SVGAGI (reference sequence). V gave up 8 bases and J gave up 1 base, with 17 bases separating them. This CDR3 contains 15 residues. CDR3 residues: CASGLGTSGNTEAFF. The CDR3 DNA is TGTGCCAGCGGCCTCGGTACGAGCGGGAACACTGAAGCTTTCTTT.

V is TRBV6-4 and J is TRBJ2-3; TRBD2 matches at 8 bases. The V gene's germline CDR1 is MRHNA and CDR2 SNTAGT. This CDR3 contains 14 residues. Trimming removed 4 bases from V and 1 base from J; junction bases left unmatched: 1. The CDR3 region is CASSAGLGTDTQYF. The CDR3 bases are TGTGCCAGCAGTGCGGGACTAGGCACAGATACGCAGTATTTT.

The chain combines TRBV7-3 with TRBJ2-5; D uncertain. The J call may be incorrect, as the DNA end agrees better with TRBJ2-7. The CDR3 spans 13 residues. Looked up from germline, CDR1 is SGHTA and CDR2 is FQGTGA. The DNA of the CDR3 is TGTGCCAGCAGCTTAAACCTTGGTGGCGAGCAGTACTTC. Its translation is CASSLNLGGEQYF.

This sequence joins TRBV7-6 and TRBJ2-3; D gene ambiguous. Germline CDR1 is SGHVS and CDR2 is FNYEAQ. Trimming shortened V by 1 base and J by 4 bases, and 9 bases separated the two germline ends. CDR3 length: 14 amino acids. The chain's CDR3 is CASSLGPPPDTQYF. The CDR3 DNA sequence: TGTGCCAGCAGCTTAGGCCCCCCGCCAGATACGCAGTATTTT.

This clone came up a few times. V is TRBV19 and J is TRBJ1-2; D is ambiguous. V lost 4 bases, J lost 7 bases, and 13 bases lay in between. CDR1 and CDR2 from the germline V gene are LNHDA and SQIVND (reference sequence). The CDR3 spans 13 residues. The CDR3 nucleotides are TGTGCCAGTAGTACCTCCGGTCCAGGTGGCTACACCTTC. Its protein is CASSTSGPGGYTF.

J is TRBJ1-3 and V is TRBV9; 7 bases map to TRBD1. V shed 3 bases, J shed 0 bases, and the junction held 6 bases outside the gene matches. The CDR3 length is 16 residues. Germline CDR1 and CDR2: SGDLS and YYNGEE. Here the CDR3 DNA reads TGTGCCAGCAGCGCCTCACAGGGGTTCTCTGGAAACACCATATATTTT. Protein product: CASSASQGFSGNTIYF.

The CDR3 coding sequence is TGCAGCGTAGGGACAGGGGGCGGCGATCAGCCCCAGCATTTT. Translated, it gives CSVGTGGGDQPQHF. The chain employs TRBV29-1 and TRBJ1-5; TRBD1 matches 12 bases. The CDR3 loop spans 14 amino acids. V lost 6 bases, J lost 5 bases, and 5 bases stayed unmatched. CDR1 and CDR2 from the germline V gene are SQVTM and ANQGSEA.